This is a list of T cell receptor beta chains from one sample in a study of identical twins. MiXCR was run by TCRdb on the 5' RACE reads, yielding one entry per CDR3 protein. This table holds 600,000 to 850,000 distinct CDR3 sequences, 15% to 20% found once. A further study also used this sample, focusing on T cells expressing NK-cell markers.

The sample was PBMCs. The receptors originated from a woman younger than 30 in good health. CDR3s include the opening cysteine and the closing phenylalanine or tryptophan. D genes are given only for firm matches. Not all rows give a size; the values are once, few, many and, for expanded clones, a class.

>-|TRBJ1-1|few|TRBV15
TGTGCCACCAGCAGAGACCGTAAAGGCGGCACTGAAGCTTTCTTT
CATSRDRKGGTEAFF
>-|TRBJ2-7|-|TRBV18
TGTGCCAGCGCCTCGACGGTCACCTACGAGCAGTACTTC
CASASTVTYEQYF
>TRBD2|TRBJ2-1|many|TRBV18
TGTGCCAGCTCACCCGGGACTAGCGGGATTGGGGAGCAGTTCTTC
CASSPGTSGIGEQFF
>-|TRBJ1-2|few|TRBV3-1
TGTGCCAGCAGCCAAGACGTTTCGGGACACTACTATGGCTACACCTTC
CASSQDVSGHYYGYTF
>TRBD1|TRBJ2-2|-|TRBV7-6
TGTGCCAGCAGCGACCGGGACAGGGCTCCCGGGGAGCTGTTTTTT
CASSDRDRAPGELFF
>TRBD1|TRBJ1-6|few|TRBV4-1
TGCGCCAGCAGCCATGGACAGGGAGTTGGTAATTCACCCCTCCACTTT
CASSHGQGVGNSPLHF
>-|TRBJ2-3|-|TRBV12-3/TRBV12-4
TGTGCCAGCAGTTTTAGGGCGGGGGCCACAGATACGCAGTATTTT
CASSFRAGATDTQYF
>-|TRBJ1-2|few|TRBV25-1
TGTGCCAGCAGTCAGGACTATGGCTACACCTTC
CASSQDYGYTF
>-|TRBJ2-7|-|TRBV10-3
TGTGCCATCAGAGGGGGAAACAGCTCCTACGAGCAGTACTTC
CAIRGGNSSYEQYF
>TRBD1|TRBJ1-6|-|TRBV7-9
TGTGCCAGCATCCAAACAGGGGCGCAGTTTGATTCACCCCTCCACTTT
CASIQTGAQFDSPLHF
>-|TRBJ2-5|-|TRBV5-6
TGTGCCAGCAGCTTGGTGCCGACTGGGGAGACCCAGTACTTC
CASSLVPTGETQYF
>TRBD1|TRBJ2-7|-|TRBV29-1
TGCAGCGTTCTGAGACAGGGATACGAGCAGTACTTC
CSVLRQGYEQYF
>TRBD2|TRBJ2-7|-|TRBV5-1
TGCGCCAGCAGCCCTATAGCGGGAGAGCACGAGCAGTACTTC
CASSPIAGEHEQYF
>-|TRBJ1-1|-|TRBV3-1
TGTGCCAGCAGCCACTCAGGTTGGGACACTGAAGCTTTCTTT
CASSHSGWDTEAFF
>-|TRBJ1-1|-|TRBV5-1
TGCGCCAGCAGCTCCCAGGACCTTGGGGTCACTGAAGCTTTCTTT
CASSSQDLGVTEAFF
>TRBD2|TRBJ2-1|-|TRBV6-5
TGTGCCAGCAGTTGGGGCGGGAGGGGCAATGAGCAGTTCTTC
CASSWGGRGNEQFF
>-|TRBJ1-1|few|TRBV29-1
TGCAGCGTTGAAGACCGACCAAAGGGTCACACTGAAGCTTTCTTT
CSVEDRPKGHTEAFF